Listed below are T cell receptor beta chains from one sample, sequenced in a study of lung T cells in sarcoidosis with Löfgren's syndrome. One entry per CDR3 protein results from TCRdb running MiXCR on the reads. The table lists 1,000 to 1,200 distinct CDR3 sequences, almost 30% of them singletons, with more than 5.5% in the top ten. Source material: CD4+ T cells from PBMCs. These receptor sequences come from a human donor with sarcoidosis (Löfgren's syndrome or another form), or a control subject (not recorded which). Each CDR3 is given with its conserved first and last residue. D genes are given only for firm matches. Rows give clone size only sometimes, using once, few, many, or a class for an expanded clone.

.	TRBV28	large	TRBJ2-3	CASSLIQQGIDTQYF	TGTGCCAGCAGTTTAATCCAACAGGGTATAGATACGCAGTATTTT
.	TRBV9	medium-sized	TRBJ2-7	CASSVDKSPYEQYF	TGTGCCAGCAGCGTAGATAAGAGTCCTTACGAGCAGTACTTC
.	TRBV12-3/TRBV12-4	large	TRBJ1-5	CASRPGGDQPQHF	TGTGCCAGCCGCCCCGGGGGGGATCAGCCCCAGCATTTT
TRBD1	TRBV18	.	TRBJ2-3	CASSPGQGSDTRYF	TGTGCCAGCTCACCGGGACAGGGGTCAGATACGCGGTACTTT
TRBD2	TRBV20-1	medium-sized	TRBJ2-3	CSAYDSGADTDTQYF	TGCAGTGCTTATGATAGCGGGGCCGACACAGATACGCAGTATTTT
.	TRBV6-2/TRBV6-3	.	TRBJ1-1	CAGSRTCDTEAFF	TGTGCCGGCAGTCGGACATGCGACACTGAAGCTTTCTTT
TRBD2	TRBV7-6	large	TRBJ2-3	CASSLGTSGGTDTQYF	TGTGCCAGCAGCTTAGGGACTAGCGGGGGGACAGATACGCAGTATTTT
TRBD1	TRBV6-1	medium-sized	TRBJ1-1	CASKFNTGDAEAFF	TGTGCCAGCAAATTCAACACAGGGGACGCTGAAGCTTTCTTT
.	TRBV20-1	medium-sized	TRBJ2-5	CSARLQEERETQYF	TGCAGTGCAAGACTCCAGGAAGAGAGAGAGACCCAGTACTTC
.	TRBV24-1	medium-sized	TRBJ2-3	CATSQRQVTDTQYF	TGTGCCACCAGCCAAAGACAGGTCACAGATACGCAGTATTTT
.	TRBV20-1	.	TRBJ1-1	CSAPETGGDTEEGF	TGCAGTGCTCCAGAGACAGGAGGGGACACTGAAGAGGGCTTT
.	TRBV11-2	.	TRBJ1-1	CASSLREAGGTEAFF	TGTGCCAGCAGCTTACGAGAGGCTGGGGGGACTGAAGCTTTCTTT
TRBD1	TRBV4-1	medium-sized	TRBJ1-2	CASSHPGRDSRANYGYTF	TGCGCCAGCAGCCATCCTGGGCGGGACAGCAGAGCTAACTATGGCTACACCTTC
TRBD2	TRBV20-1	medium-sized	TRBJ2-5	CSASQGSGGETQYF	TGCAGTGCTAGTCAGGGCAGCGGGGGAGAGACCCAGTACTTC
.	TRBV27	medium-sized	TRBJ2-5	CASSSPTGGGETQYF	TGTGCCAGCAGTTCCCCTACAGGGGGGGGAGAGACCCAGTACTTC
.	TRBV11-3	large	TRBJ2-5	CASSLGAPGTPQETQYF	TGTGCCAGCAGCTTAGGCGCCCCCGGGACACCCCAAGAGACCCAGTACTTC
.	TRBV5-4	large	TRBJ1-1	CASRSDFGQNTEAFF	TGTGCCAGCAGAAGCGATTTCGGACAAAACACTGAAGCTTTCTTT
.	TRBV20-1	large	TRBJ1-5	CSGVGRSRDQPQHF	TGCAGTGGGGTTGGTAGGTCAAGAGATCAGCCCCAGCATTTT
.	TRBV20-1	medium-sized	TRBJ2-3	CSAKQGDTQYF	TGCAGTGCTAAGCAGGGAGATACGCAGTATTTT
.	TRBV12-3/TRBV12-4	medium-sized	TRBJ1-2	CASSSESGIVKGYTF	TGTGCCAGCAGTTCGGAATCGGGCATCGTCAAGGGCTACACCTTC
.	TRBV27	.	TRBJ2-3	CAGSCRGSVQTQYF	TGTGCCGGCAGTTGCAGGGGTTCGGTACAGACGCAGTATTTT
.	TRBV28	large	TRBJ1-3	CASSPPDGSGGNTIYF	TGTGCCAGCAGTCCCCCGGACGGGTCTGGAGGAAACACCATATATTTT
TRBD1	TRBV3-1	medium-sized	TRBJ1-3	CASSHLTGAGNTIYF	TGTGCCAGCAGCCACCTCACAGGGGCTGGAAACACCATATATTTT
.	TRBV28	once	TRBJ2-5	CASSSSGLSQETQYF	TGTGCCAGCAGCTCGTCGGGGCTAAGTCAGGAGACCCAGTACTTC
.	TRBV11-2	many	TRBJ1-5	CASSLSGVNNQPQHF	TGTGCCAGCAGCTTAAGTGGGGTGAATAATCAGCCCCAGCATTTT
TRBD1	TRBV28	large	TRBJ2-3	CASIIGTGGWTDTQYF	TGTGCCAGCATCATAGGAACAGGGGGCTGGACAGATACGCAGTATTTT
.	TRBV28	large	TRBJ1-2	CASSSQPSGANGYTF	TGTGCCAGCAGTTCGCAACCTTCAGGGGCCAATGGCTACACCTTC
.	TRBV27	large	TRBJ1-1	CASRPAAGLNTEAFF	TGTGCCAGCAGGCCGGCAGCCGGATTGAACACTGAAGCTTTCTTT
TRBD1	TRBV28	.	TRBJ1-1	CASSSLGQGVNTEAFF	TGTGCCAGCAGTTCGCTGGGGCAGGGGGTGAACACTGAAGCCTTCTTT
.	TRBV5-4	.	TRBJ2-2	CASRANTGELFF	TGTGCCAGCCGGGCCAACACCGGGGAGCTGTTTTTT
.	TRBV19	large	TRBJ1-1	CASSMRLGLGSGMNTEAFF	TGTGCCAGTAGTATGCGGCTGGGATTAGGGTCGGGGATGAACACTGAAGCTTTCTTT
.	TRBV5-4	medium-sized	TRBJ2-2	CASSLWGGTNTGELFF	TGTGCCAGCAGCTTGTGGGGCGGGACGAACACCGGGGAGCTGTTTTTT
.	TRBV29-1	many	TRBJ2-7	CSVVAAYEQYF	TGCAGCGTTGTGGCCGCCTACGAGCAGTACTTC
.	TRBV12-3/TRBV12-4	.	TRBJ2-7	CASTRQGLAYEQYF	TGTGCCAGCACTCGACAGGGACTAGCCTACGAGCAGTACTTC
.	TRBV7-2	.	TRBJ1-5	CASSLAGESLSNQPQHF	TGTGCCAGCAGCTTAGCTGGGGAGTCGCTTAGCAATCAGCCCCAGCATTTT
.	TRBV11-2	.	TRBJ2-5	CASSPHVTSAQETQYF	TGCGCCAGCAGCCCACACGTGACTAGTGCCCAAGAGACCCAGTACTTC
TRBD1	TRBV18	medium-sized	TRBJ2-3	CASSPGQGSDTQYF	TGTGCCAGCTCACCGGGACAGGGGTCAGATACGCAGTATTTT
TRBD1	TRBV5-1	medium-sized	TRBJ2-1	CASSHGDRFNEQFF	TGCGCCAGCAGCCACGGGGACAGATTCAATGAGCAGTTCTTC
.	TRBV6-6	medium-sized	TRBJ1-3	CASSYERGPHF	TGTGCCAGCAGTTACGAACGAGGTCCACACTTT
.	TRBV11-2	medium-sized	TRBJ1-2	CASSSDSEGLYGYTF	TGTGCCAGCAGCTCCGACAGTGAGGGGCTCTATGGCTACACCTTC
TRBD1	TRBV28	medium-sized	TRBJ1-5	CASSSDRDIGQPQHF	TGTGCCAGCAGTTCGGACAGGGATATAGGTCAGCCCCAGCATTTT
.	TRBV7-9	large	TRBJ2-5	CASSSMGRQETQYF	TGTGCCAGCAGCTCCATGGGTAGACAAGAGACCCAGTACTTC
.	TRBV4-1	large	TRBJ1-1	CASSQRELTEAFF	TGCGCCAGCAGCCAGAGAGAACTCACTGAAGCTTTCTTT
.	TRBV12-3/TRBV12-4	many	TRBJ1-2	CASTTASMFYGYTF	TGTGCCAGCACTACGGCGTCCATGTTCTATGGCTACACCTTC